This T cell receptor (beta chain) was obtained from a study of metastatic and nonmetastatic thyroid tumors. Study overall: For malignant and benign thyroid patients, tumor or nodule tissue and blood were the sources whose repertoires were compared.

Study findings and constraints: It was reportedly found that TCR beta diversity was significantly higher in malignant thyroid tumors than in benign nodules, a difference seen in both blood and tumor samples.

Thyroid surgery took place with no prior treatment in any patient. This CDR3 comprises 11 residues. The ends lost 11 bases at V and 9 bases at J; junction bases unmatched: 6. In the original analysis: A classifier for distant metastasis in papillary thyroid cancer was constructed using CDR3 differences observed across clinicopathological groups. TCRdb used MiXCR to call clones anew from the PCR reads. These V and J calls rely on TCRdb rather than the paper's analysis. There are 34,000 or so clones in the sample; about 15% occur only once, and nearly 3.5% lies in the top ten. This clone was picked up many times. Its antigen is currently unknown. This may come from a read error, since a much larger clone is one base off.

The chain recombines TRBV12-3 or TRBV12-4 with TRBJ2-1; TRBD1 agrees at 8 bases. The TCR sequence derives from a female donor with papillary thyroid cancer or a benign thyroid nodule (not recorded which). Some clones in this sample may be carry-over from other donors' samples. Input material: blood. CDR3 nucleotides: TGTGCCTCCCACAGGGGGAGTGAGCAGTTCTTC. Encoded protein: CASHRGSEQFF.